The 20 T cell receptor beta chains below were found in one sample sequenced in a study of blood T cell repertoires in COVID-19 (dated by TCRdb to 2018 to 2021). The library was built by means of the immunoSEQ multiplex PCR assay. TCRdb took this table from immuneACCESS and kept in-frame rearrangements with V and J called. Such tables lack part of the clones; where checked against another copy, unresolved V genes explain under half of the gap, and the rest is unexplained. Across this sample there are around 180,000 clones, with 82% seen only once. Of the sample, 10% falls within the top ten clones. Sequences were obtained from peripheral blood. The origin of the receptors is a woman of 80 years or more with active or convalescent COVID-19.

The chain is built from TRBV9 and TRBJ2-1, with 10 bases fitting TRBD2. The CDR3 covers 18 residues. Trimming removed 0 bases from V and 4 bases from J; junction bases left unmatched: 10. Germline CDR1 reads SGDLS; CDR2 reads YYNGEE. The DNA for the CDR3 is TGTGCCAGCAGCGTAGGAGCAGAATCTAGCGGGGGTTACAATGAGCAGTTCTTC. Its translation is CASSVGAESSGGYNEQFF.

This clone was counted between two and nine times. The chain uses TRBV29-1 and TRBJ2-3; the D gene is possibly TRBD1 (8 bases). This CDR3 contains 16 residues. Trimming left V 3 bases short and J 2 bases short, with 18 bases between. From germline, CDR1 is SQVTM and CDR2 ANQGSEA. The CDR3 sequence: CSVEGGQGAYTDTQYF. The CDR3 nucleotides are TGCAGCGTTGAGGGGGGGCAGGGGGCTTACACAGATACGCAGTATTTT.

V is TRBV12-5 and J is TRBJ1-5; maybe TRBD1 (5 bases). Deletions cut 5 bases from V and 0 bases from J, with 8 bases between. CDR1 and CDR2 (germline): LGHNT, FRNRAP. This CDR3 spans 14 amino acids. CDR3: CASGMDISNQPQHF. CDR3 nucleotides: TGTGCTAGTGGTATGGACATTAGCAATCAGCCCCAGCATTTT.

This chain connects TRBV5-1 to TRBJ2-1; D is perhaps TRBD2 (6 bases). CDR3 length equals 15 residues. CDR1 and CDR2 (germline): SGHRS, YFSETQ. V was cut by 5 bases and J by 7 bases, with 19 bases left in between. DNA of the CDR3: TGCGCCAGCAGGAGGACCGGGAGTCAGAGGAATGAGCAGTTCTTC. Translated: CASRRTGSQRNEQFF.

The chain uses TRBV27 and TRBJ1-2; 7 bases match TRBD1. V shed 3 bases and J 8 bases; nucleotides not matched to a gene: 6. Germline CDR1 and CDR2: MNHEY and SMNVEV (reference sequence). CDR3 length equals 13 residues. CDR3 amino acids: CASSLTGFLGYTF. The CDR3 nucleotides read TGTGCCAGCAGTTTGACAGGGTTTTTGGGCTACACCTTC.

The genes are TRBV21-1 and TRBJ1-3. TRBV21-1 is reported as a pseudogene. The CDR3 consists of 17 residues. The CDR3 DNA is TGTGCCAGCAGCCCAGGCGGGGGCCGGGTGGTTGGAAACACCATATATTTT. Protein: CASSPGGGRVVGNTIYF.

The chain joins TRBV5-1 to TRBJ1-4; TRBD1 aligns across 7 bases. The V gene's germline CDR1 is SGHRS and CDR2 YFSETQ. V shed 0 bases and J 12 bases; nucleotides not matched to a gene: 11. This CDR3 has 15 residues. The CDR3 spells CASSLAPGQLVELFF. Here the CDR3 DNA reads TGCGCCAGCAGCTTGGCCCCGGGACAGCTTGTAGAACTGTTTTTT. Together with reference TRBV5-1 and TRBJ1-4, the CDR3 gives the full variable domain: KAGVTQTPRYLIKTRGQQVTLSCSPISGHRSVSWYQQTPGQGLQFLFEYFSETQRNKGNFPGRFSGRQFSNSRSEMNVSTLELGDSALYLCASSLAPGQLVELFFGSGTQLSVL.

The chain employs TRBV3-1 (or the pseudogene TRBV3-2) and TRBJ2-1; 8 nucleotides align to TRBD2. The trim removed 8 bases at V and 8 bases at J, leaving 11 bases unmatched. CDR3 length equals 14 residues. Germline V gene data show CDR1 as LGHDT and CDR2 as YNNKEL (reference sequence). The DNA for the CDR3 is TGTGCCAGCGGACGGGAGGGCCGGGGCGATGAGCAGTTCTTC. Amino acid sequence: CASGREGRGDEQFF.

This clone was counted a few times. The chain carries TRBV6-5 and TRBJ1-2; 8 bases agree with TRBD1. Germline CDR1 MNHEY, CDR2 SVGAGI. The ends lost 5 bases at V and 4 bases at J; junction bases unmatched: 6. This CDR3 is 14 amino acids long. For the CDR3, the DNA is TGTGCCAGCAGTAGCGGACAGGGAGGCTATGGCTACACCTTC. This codes for CASSSGQGGYGYTF.

The genes are TRBV6-5 and TRBJ1-5, with 8 bases that match TRBD1. J gave up 9 bases and V 6 bases, and 7 bases lay outside the gene matches. The CDR3 covers 13 residues. CDR1 MNHEY and CDR2 SVGAGI come from the germline V gene. CDR3 DNA sequence: TGTGCCAGCAGGGACAGGGAGAATTCGCCCCAGCATTTT. This encodes CASRDRENSPQHF.

The chain couples TRBV3-1 (or the pseudogene TRBV3-2) to TRBJ1-1, with a possible D match to TRBD1 (6 bases). The germline gives CDR1 LGHDT, CDR2 YNNKEL (reference sequence). V lost 4 bases and J lost 7, with 10 bases in between. The CDR3 runs to 12 residues. The CDR3 protein is CASSLGTHEAFF. The CDR3 DNA follows: TGTGCCAGCAGCCTAGGGACACATGAAGCTTTCTTT.

The V gene is TRBV6-6, the J gene TRBJ1-3; D is uncertain. Per the germline V gene, CDR1 is MNHNY and CDR2 is SVGAGI (reference sequence). The CDR3 extends over 13 amino acids. V gave up 4 bases and J gave up 2 bases, with 6 bases separating them. As DNA, the CDR3 is TGTGCCAGCAGTTCCGGGGCTGGAAACACCATATATTTT. Translation gives CASSSGAGNTIYF.

The chain couples TRBV6-5 to TRBJ1-2; 8 positions match TRBD1. The CDR3 length is 14 residues. The germline V gene encodes CDR1 MNHEY and CDR2 SVGAGI. V trimming: 0 bases; J trimming: 8 bases; junction bases outside the gene matches: 5. CDR3 nucleotides: TGTGCCAGCAGTTACTCGGCAGGGGGCAGAGGCTACACCTTC. Translation: CASSYSAGGRGYTF.

The rearrangement uses TRBV18 and TRBJ2-2, with a possible D match to TRBD1 (6 bases). Germline-derived CDR1 and CDR2 are KGHSH and LQKENI. The CDR3 runs 15 residues. V shed 3 bases and J shed 8 bases, with 16 bases lying between them. CDR3 amino acids: CASSPTGVYPGELFF. For the CDR3, the DNA is TGTGCCAGCTCACCGACAGGAGTGTATCCGGGGGAGCTGTTTTTT.

The V call is TRBV7-8, the J call TRBJ2-3, with D possibly being TRBD1 (6 bases). Deletions cut 5 bases from V and 2 bases from J, with 11 bases between. There are 14 residues in the CDR3. Germline lookup yields CDR1 SGHVS and CDR2 FQNEAQ. The CDR3 sequence: CASSAGGDTDTQYF. The CDR3 coding sequence is TGTGCCAGCAGCGCTGGGGGCGACACAGATACGCAGTATTTT. Full variable domain (missing parts from reference TRBV7-8 and TRBJ2-3): GAGVSQSPRYKVAKRGQDVALRCDPISGHVSLFWYQQALGQGPEFLTYFQNEAQLDKSGLPSDRFFAERPEGSVSTLKIQRTQQEDSAVYLCASSAGGDTDTQYFGPGTRLTVL.

The CDR3 reads CASSPGGGAGETQYF. The DNA of the CDR3 is TGCGCCAGCAGCCCTGGAGGGGGGGCTGGAGAGACCCAGTACTTC. This sequence joins TRBV5-1 and TRBJ2-5, with D possibly TRBD2 on 7 matching bases. This CDR3 comprises 15 residues. Germline CDR1 is SGHRS and CDR2 is YFSETQ. V was shortened by 4 bases and J by 4 bases, with 17 bases between the two germline ends.

The chain's CDR3 is CASSRGQGDTPQHF. Written as DNA, the CDR3 is TGCGCCAGCAGCCGGGGACAGGGAGATACACCCCAGCATTTT. V usage is TRBV5-1 and J usage is TRBJ1-5; 9 positions match TRBD1. Losses at the gene ends were 4 bases for V and 10 bases for J; bases not matched to a gene: 9. The CDR3 is 14 residues long. The germline V gene has CDR1 SGHRS and CDR2 YFSETQ.

J is TRBJ2-2 and V is TRBV5-1; 9 nucleotides align to TRBD2. V dropped 4 bases and J dropped 0; count of bases not matched to a gene: 16. Germline CDR1 SGHRS, CDR2 YFSETQ. The CDR3 is made up of 20 amino acids. CDR3 nucleotides: TGCGCCAGCAGCCTACAGGGTAATAGCGGGGGTTTTGCGAACACCGGGGAGCTGTTTTTT. Translation: CASSLQGNSGGFANTGELFF.

As for this clone: Other DNA sequences of this sample code for an identical CDR3. The V and J genes are TRBV3-1 (or the pseudogene TRBV3-2) and TRBJ1-4; 11 bases are a match to TRBD1. The germline CDR1 and CDR2 sequences are LGHDT and YNNKEL (reference sequence). The V gene end was trimmed by 1 base and the J gene end by 8 bases; junction bases not matched to a gene: 0. The CDR3 has 14 residues. The DNA for the CDR3 is TGTGCCAGCAGCCAAGGGACAGGGGGCGAAAAACTGTTTTTT. This gives the protein CASSQGTGGEKLFF.

The chain employs TRBV21-1 and TRBJ2-3; TRBD2, as called in the table, went unchecked against the DNA. TRBV21-1 is listed as a pseudogene. The CDR3 is made up of 16 amino acids. CDR3 nucleotide sequence: TGTGCCAGCAGCAGAGGAGCCTTCGGAGGGACAGATACGCAGTATTTT. Its protein product is CASSRGAFGGTDTQYF.